A single sample gave rise to the 4 T cell receptor beta chains below, sequenced in a study of blood T cell repertoires in COVID-19. Method: immunoSEQ multiplex PCR; TCRdb's copy keeps in-frame clones and lacks some. The table has about 200,000 clones, approximately 90% seen once; the top ten hold 20% to 25%. The sample comprised peripheral blood. The receptors derive from a man aged 55-75 years with active or convalescent COVID-19.

The chain uses TRBV3-1 (or the pseudogene TRBV3-2) and TRBJ2-7; 10 nucleotides agree with TRBD2. The ends lost 8 bases at V and 7 bases at J; junction bases unmatched: 14. The germline CDR1 and CDR2 sequences are LGHDT and YNNKEL (reference sequence). CDR3 size: 15 residues. CDR3 sequence reads: CASRGGLAGEGEQYF. In nucleotides, the CDR3 is TGTGCCAGCCGCGGGGGGCTAGCGGGGGAAGGTGAGCAGTACTTC.

The chain employs TRBV3-1 (or the pseudogene TRBV3-2) and TRBJ2-5, with TRBD2 as a possible D gene (5 bases). The CDR3 spans 13 residues. Germline values: CDR1 LGHDT, CDR2 YNNKEL (reference sequence). The V end was cut by 4 bases, the J end by 7 bases, with 13 bases between. In nucleotides, the CDR3 is TGTGCCAGCAGCCGCGGAGGCGGTGGGACCCAGTACTTC. Amino acids: CASSRGGGGTQYF.

The V and J genes are TRBV6-5 and TRBJ1-2; a weak D match, TRBD1 (5 bases). CDR3 length: 12 amino acids. Germline CDR1 and CDR2: MNHEY and SVGAGI. V lost 7 bases to trimming and J lost 6 bases, with 12 bases between them. The DNA of the CDR3 is TGTGCCAGCAACCACGGAGGGGATGGCTACACCTTC. Encoded protein: CASNHGGDGYTF.

The chain links TRBV19 to TRBJ2-3; 7 nucleotides line up with TRBD2. This CDR3 is built from 17 residues. Looked up from germline, CDR1 is LNHDA and CDR2 is SQIVND (reference sequence). The ends lost 2 bases at V and 2 bases at J; junction bases unmatched: 10. This CDR3 is CASSIRLREGYTDTQYF. CDR3 in DNA: TGTGCCAGTAGTATACGGTTGAGGGAGGGCTACACAGATACGCAGTATTTT.